These T cell receptor beta chains were read from a single sample in a study of T-cell reconstitution after alpha-beta-depleted transplantation in children. MiXCR, run by TCRdb on the PCR reads, gives a single entry per CDR3 protein. The sample shows some 310,000 distinct CDR3 sequences, approximately 23% of them seen only once. The sequences come from PBMCs, mostly from graft donor cells, collected 180 days after TCRalphabeta/CD19-depleted stem cell transplant. The receptor set was obtained from a male patient between 5 and 17 years old who had a stem cell transplant for acute lymphoblastic leukemia, so the T cells may come from the graft donor. Both conserved end residues are part of each CDR3. Fields, in order: clone size, D gene, J gene, V gene, CDR3 protein, CDR3 DNA. D genes are given only for firm matches. Size is omitted from some rows. Given values are once, few, many or a class for expanded clones.

many . TRBJ1-2 TRBV20-1 CSAGSSDSYGYTF TGCAGTGCTGGATCCTCGGACAGCTATGGCTACACCTTC
. . TRBJ2-7 TRBV30 CAWKEQTSSYEQYF TGTGCCTGGAAGGAGCAGACCAGCTCCTACGAGCAGTACTTC
many TRBD2 TRBJ2-7 TRBV20-1 CSATPVAGGPYEQYF TGCAGTGCCACCCCGGTAGCGGGAGGGCCTTACGAGCAGTACTTC
. . TRBJ1-2 TRBV6-5 CASSYFPGTDYGYTF TGTGCCAGCAGTTACTTTCCCGGGACGGACTATGGCTACACCTTC
. . TRBJ2-2 TRBV12-3/TRBV12-4 CASSLHRGRGLGGELFF TGTGCCAGCAGTTTGCATCGGGGGCGCGGGTTGGGCGGGGAGCTGTTTTTT
. TRBD1 TRBJ1-2 TRBV4-1 CASGDSFSLANYGYTF TGCGCCAGCGGGGACAGCTTCTCTTTAGCTAACTATGGCTACACCTTC
. . TRBJ2-7 TRBV24-1 CATSDAFLPDSTYEQYF TGTGCCACCAGTGATGCTTTCCTCCCTGACAGCACCTACGAGCAGTACTTC
few TRBD2 TRBJ2-2 TRBV20-1 CSARSRLAGNTGELFF TGCAGTGCTAGATCCCGACTAGCGGGAAACACCGGGGAGCTGTTTTTT
. . TRBJ2-2 TRBV12-3/TRBV12-4 CASTRTRAGELFF TGTGCCAGCACCCGGACACGGGCCGGGGAGCTGTTTTTT
. TRBD1 TRBJ1-6 TRBV5-1 CASSGISTGLGNSPLHF TGCGCCAGCAGCGGTATCTCGACAGGGTTAGGAAATTCACCCCTCCACTTT
few TRBD2 TRBJ2-5 TRBV4-1 CASSQGRLLAGAEETQYF TGCGCCAGCAGCCAAGGGAGGTTGTTAGCGGGAGCCGAAGAGACCCAGTACTTC
few TRBD2 TRBJ2-2 TRBV27 CASTPRGLAGGPYTGELFF TGTGCCAGCACCCCTAGGGGACTAGCGGGAGGACCTTACACCGGGGAGCTGTTTTTT
. . TRBJ2-7 TRBV7-2 CASSFAQGNPLYEQYF TGTGCCAGCAGCTTCGCCCAGGGCAATCCCCTCTACGAGCAGTACTTC
. . TRBJ2-3 TRBV20-1 CSATGRRSTDTQYF TGCAGTGCTACAGGGCGACGAAGCACAGATACGCAGTATTTT
. TRBD2 TRBJ2-7 TRBV5-1 CASSRLAGSSYEQYF TGCGCCAGCAGCCGACTAGCGGGGAGCTCCTACGAGCAGTACTTC
few . TRBJ1-5 TRBV28 CASSLRRSSNQPQHF TGTGCCAGCAGTTTACGTAGATCTAGCAATCAGCCCCAGCATTTT
few TRBD1 TRBJ2-5 TRBV11-1 CASSSRDRAPKQYF TGTGCCAGCAGCTCCCGGGACAGGGCCCCCAAGCAGTACTTC
. . TRBJ1-1 TRBV5-4 CASSLVGRVDTEAFF TGTGCCAGCAGCTTGGTTGGCCGAGTGGACACTGAAGCTTTCTTT
. . TRBJ1-5 TRBV20-1 CSAQQGLSNQPQHF TGCAGTGCTCAACAGGGTCTCAGCAATCAGCCCCAGCATTTT
. . TRBJ2-1 TRBV7-6 CASRREIQGYNEQFF TGTGCCAGCAGGCGGGAGATACAGGGCTACAATGAGCAGTTCTTC
. . TRBJ2-7 TRBV2 CASSFHGYEQYF TGTGCCAGCAGTTTCCATGGGTACGAGCAGTACTTC
. TRBD2 TRBJ2-1 TRBV5-1 CASSFSAGGREQFF TGCGCCAGCAGCTTTTCGGCGGGAGGGCGGGAGCAGTTCTTC
. . TRBJ2-7 TRBV3-1 CASSREVDTLSYEQYF TGTGCCAGCAGCCGAGAGGTGGACACCCTCTCCTACGAGCAGTACTTC
. . TRBJ1-1 TRBV6-5 CASSSFSYGAFF TGTGCCAGCAGTAGCTTCTCTTACGGAGCTTTCTTT
. . TRBJ2-2 TRBV5-5 CASSQLNAGLDTGELFF TGTGCCAGCAGCCAACTTAATGCGGGATTGGACACCGGGGAGCTGTTTTTT
. . TRBJ2-3 TRBV15 CATRSTDTQYF TGTGCCACCCGATCGACAGATACGCAGTATTTT
few TRBD1 TRBJ1-2 TRBV27 CASSYGTGRANYGYTF TGTGCCAGCAGTTACGGGACAGGTCGAGCTAACTATGGCTACACCTTC
few TRBD2 TRBJ2-2 TRBV7-3 CASSLTWVAGGPTTGELFF TGTGCCAGCAGCTTAACGTGGGTAGCGGGAGGGCCAACGACCGGGGAGCTGTTTTTT
. . TRBJ2-5 TRBV3-1 CASSQPQGSQYF TGTGCCAGCAGCCAACCCCAGGGGTCCCAGTACTTC
few TRBD1 TRBJ1-6 TRBV5-1 CASTRGRDSPLHF TGCGCCAGCACCAGGGGGCGGGATTCACCCCTCCACTTT
once . TRBJ2-4 TRBV7-9 CASSRPLGTGSIQYF TGTGCCAGCAGCCGACCTTTGGGGACTGGGTCCATTCAGTACTTC
. . TRBJ1-1 TRBV7-9 CASSKHGGTEAFF TGTGCCAGCAGCAAGCACGGTGGCACTGAAGCTTTCTTT
few TRBD1 TRBJ1-5 TRBV6-1 CASSEGQGHSPQHF TGTGCCAGCAGTGAGGGACAGGGGCACTCGCCCCAGCATTTT
. TRBD1 TRBJ2-4 TRBV15 CATSPNRGQGQNIQYF TGTGCCACCAGCCCCAACCGGGGACAGGGGCAAAACATTCAGTACTTC
many . TRBJ2-1 TRBV15 CATSRGTGLYNEQFF TGTGCCACCAGCAGAGGTACGGGGCTATACAATGAGCAGTTCTTC
few . TRBJ2-3 TRBV11-3 CASSPSPVSTDTQYF TGTGCCAGCAGCCCGAGCCCGGTTTCCACAGATACGCAGTATTTT
few TRBD1 TRBJ1-1 TRBV11-2 CASSLELWGQGDTEAFF TGTGCCAGCAGCTTAGAATTATGGGGACAGGGGGACACTGAAGCTTTCTTT
few . TRBJ2-1 TRBV11-3 CASSLVGPSNEQFF TGTGCCAGCAGCTTAGTGGGGCCTTCCAATGAGCAGTTCTTC
few TRBD1 TRBJ2-5 TRBV27 CASSYRTGVRGTQYF TGTGCCAGCAGTTATAGGACAGGGGTCCGCGGGACCCAGTACTTC
many . TRBJ2-4 TRBV5-1 CASSLAGGLYIQYF TGCGCCAGCAGCTTGGCCGGCGGACTGTACATTCAGTACTTC
. . TRBJ2-5 TRBV1 CTSSQVRGGRETQYF TGCACCAGCAGCCAAGTTCGGGGGGGCAGGGAGACCCAGTACTTC
. . TRBJ2-3 TRBV5-5 CASSLDGAGSTDTQYF TGTGCCAGCAGCTTGGACGGGGCAGGTAGCACAGATACGCAGTATTTT
. . TRBJ2-7 TRBV5-1 CASSLREIPGEQYF TGCGCCAGCAGCCTCCGGGAGATCCCAGGTGAGCAGTACTTC
. . TRBJ2-3 TRBV20-1 CSARVTASSTDTQYF TGCAGTGCTAGAGTAACAGCGTCTAGCACAGATACGCAGTATTTT
. . TRBJ2-2 TRBV11-1 CASSLAPAGNTGELFF TGTGCCAGCAGCTTAGCCCCAGCGGGGAACACCGGGGAGCTGTTTTTT
. TRBD1 TRBJ2-7 TRBV9 CASSVAPGTGPYEQYF TGTGCCAGCAGCGTAGCCCCCGGGACAGGACCCTACGAGCAGTACTTC
. . TRBJ2-1 TRBV7-9 CASSSVERSSYNEQFF TGTGCCAGCAGCTCCGTGGAGCGGAGCTCCTACAATGAGCAGTTCTTC
. TRBD1 TRBJ2-2 TRBV13 CASSVGQSTGELFF TGTGCCAGCAGCGTGGGACAGAGCACCGGGGAGCTGTTTTTT
. TRBD2 TRBJ2-2 TRBV9 CASSRGGGPNTGELFF TGTGCCAGCAGCCGGGGCGGGGGTCCGAACACCGGGGAGCTGTTTTTT
few . TRBJ1-5 TRBV9 CASSVADKQPQHF TGTGCCAGCAGCGTAGCTGACAAGCAGCCCCAGCATTTT
few TRBD2 TRBJ2-3 TRBV20-1 CSAAPLGVAGGPTDTQYF TGCAGTGCTGCCCCCCTGGGGGTAGCGGGAGGGCCAACAGATACGCAGTATTTT
. TRBD2 TRBJ2-3 TRBV20-1 CSARVLLAGTDTQYF TGCAGTGCTAGAGTCTTGCTAGCGGGTACAGATACGCAGTATTTT
. TRBD2 TRBJ2-5 TRBV12-3/TRBV12-4 CASSPSSGTSGRGETQYF TGTGCCAGCAGTCCCTCTTCCGGGACTAGCGGGAGAGGGGAGACCCAGTACTTC
few TRBD2 TRBJ2-5 TRBV9 CASSDGTSGRPEETQYF TGTGCCAGCAGTGACGGGACTAGCGGGAGGCCGGAGGAGACCCAGTACTTC
. TRBD2 TRBJ2-1 TRBV24-1 CATSPGLAGGRHEQFF TGTGCCACCAGTCCCGGACTAGCGGGAGGGCGACATGAGCAGTTCTTC
few . TRBJ2-4 TRBV27 CASSPTVGWGIQYF TGTGCCAGCAGTCCTACAGTCGGTTGGGGCATTCAGTACTTC
. . TRBJ2-1 TRBV20-1 CSARAGRGRFEQFF TGCAGTGCTAGAGCGGGGCGGGGTCGTTTTGAGCAGTTCTTC